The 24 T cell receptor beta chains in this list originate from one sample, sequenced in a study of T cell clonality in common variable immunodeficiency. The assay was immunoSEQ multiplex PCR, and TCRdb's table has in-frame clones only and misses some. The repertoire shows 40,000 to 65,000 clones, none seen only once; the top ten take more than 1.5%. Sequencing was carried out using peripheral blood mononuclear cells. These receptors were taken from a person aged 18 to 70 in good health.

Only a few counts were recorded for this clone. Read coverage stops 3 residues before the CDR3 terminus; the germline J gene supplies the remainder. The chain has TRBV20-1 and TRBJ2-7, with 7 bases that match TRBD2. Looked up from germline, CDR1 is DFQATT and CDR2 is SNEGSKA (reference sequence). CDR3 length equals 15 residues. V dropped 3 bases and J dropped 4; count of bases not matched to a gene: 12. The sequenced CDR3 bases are TGCAGTGCTAGTGGCGCGCGGGAGAGGTTATACGAG. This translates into CSASGARERLYE. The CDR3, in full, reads CSASGARERLYEQYF.

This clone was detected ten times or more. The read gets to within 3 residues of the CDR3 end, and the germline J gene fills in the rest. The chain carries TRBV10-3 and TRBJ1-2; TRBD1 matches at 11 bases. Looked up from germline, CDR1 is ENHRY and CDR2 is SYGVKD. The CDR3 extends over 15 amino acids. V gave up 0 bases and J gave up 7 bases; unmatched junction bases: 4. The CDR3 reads CAISESWTGGSGYTF. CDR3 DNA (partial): TGTGCCATCAGTGAGTCATGGACAGGGGGCAGTGGC.

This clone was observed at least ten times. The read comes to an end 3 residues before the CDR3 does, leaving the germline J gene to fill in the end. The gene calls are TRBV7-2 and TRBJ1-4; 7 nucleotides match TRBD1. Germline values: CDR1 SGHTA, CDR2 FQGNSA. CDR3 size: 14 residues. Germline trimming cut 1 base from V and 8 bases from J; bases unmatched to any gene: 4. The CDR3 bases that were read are TGTGCCAGCAGCTTAGGACAGGGAGGAGAAAAA. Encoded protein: CASSLGQGGEK. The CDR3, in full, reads CASSLGQGGEKLFF.

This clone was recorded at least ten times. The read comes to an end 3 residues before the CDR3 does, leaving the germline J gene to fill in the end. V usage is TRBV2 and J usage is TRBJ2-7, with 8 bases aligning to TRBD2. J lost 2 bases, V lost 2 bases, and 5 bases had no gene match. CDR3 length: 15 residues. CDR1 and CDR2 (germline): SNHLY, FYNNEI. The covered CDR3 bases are TGTGCCAGCAGTGAAATCGGCGGGGGGACCTACGAG. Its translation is CASSEIGGGTYE. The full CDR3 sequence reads CASSEIGGGTYEQYF.

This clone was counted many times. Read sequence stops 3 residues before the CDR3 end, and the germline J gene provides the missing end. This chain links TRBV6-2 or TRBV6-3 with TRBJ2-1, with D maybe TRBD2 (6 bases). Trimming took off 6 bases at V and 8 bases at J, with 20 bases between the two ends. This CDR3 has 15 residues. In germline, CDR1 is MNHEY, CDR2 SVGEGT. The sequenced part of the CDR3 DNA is TGTGCCAGCAGCTTAACGGGACTTGCTACCGATGAG. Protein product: CASSLTGLATDE. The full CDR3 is CASSLTGLATDEQFF.

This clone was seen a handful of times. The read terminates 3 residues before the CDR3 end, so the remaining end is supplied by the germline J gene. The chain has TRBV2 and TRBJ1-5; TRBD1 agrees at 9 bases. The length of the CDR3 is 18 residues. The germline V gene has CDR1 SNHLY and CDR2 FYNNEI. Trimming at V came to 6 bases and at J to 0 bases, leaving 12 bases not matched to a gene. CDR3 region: CASSRPGQGFYSNQPQHF. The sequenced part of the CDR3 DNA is TGTGCCAGCAGCCGACCGGGACAGGGCTTTTATAGCAATCAGCCC.

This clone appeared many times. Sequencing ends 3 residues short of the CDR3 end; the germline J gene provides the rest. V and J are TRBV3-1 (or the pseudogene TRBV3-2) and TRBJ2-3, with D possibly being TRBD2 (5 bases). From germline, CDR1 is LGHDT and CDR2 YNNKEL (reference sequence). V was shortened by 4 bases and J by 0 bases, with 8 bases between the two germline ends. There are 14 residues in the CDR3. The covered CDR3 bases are TGTGCCAGCAGCCCGACTACTAGCACAGATACG. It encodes CASSPTTSTDT. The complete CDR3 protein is CASSPTTSTDTQYF.

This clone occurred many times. The part of the CDR3 DNA that was read is TGTGCCAGCAGCGTTACTAGCGTCACAGATACG. This gives the protein CASSVTSVTDT. The entire CDR3 sequence reads CASSVTSVTDTQYF. The chain combines TRBV9 with TRBJ2-3, with TRBD2 matching 7 bases. Read sequence stops 3 residues before the CDR3 end, and the germline J gene provides the missing end. The ends lost 2 bases at V and 2 bases at J; junction bases unmatched: 2. Germline loops: CDR1 SGDLS, CDR2 YYNGEE. The length of the CDR3 is 14 residues.

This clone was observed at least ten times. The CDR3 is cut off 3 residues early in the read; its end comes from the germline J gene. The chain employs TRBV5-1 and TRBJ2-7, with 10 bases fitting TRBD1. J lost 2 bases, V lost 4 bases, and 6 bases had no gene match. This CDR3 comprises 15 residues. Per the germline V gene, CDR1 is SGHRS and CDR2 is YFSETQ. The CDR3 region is CASSPSGTGAYEQYF. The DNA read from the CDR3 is TGCGCCAGCAGCCCATCCGGGACAGGGGCCTACGAG.

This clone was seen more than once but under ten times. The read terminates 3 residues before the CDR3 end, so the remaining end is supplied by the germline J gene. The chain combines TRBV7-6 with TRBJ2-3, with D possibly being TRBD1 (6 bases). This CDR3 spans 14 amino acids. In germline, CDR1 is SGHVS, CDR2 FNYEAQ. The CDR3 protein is CASSRRTVQETQYF. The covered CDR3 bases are TGTGCCAGCAGCCGGCGGACAGTCCAAGAGACG.

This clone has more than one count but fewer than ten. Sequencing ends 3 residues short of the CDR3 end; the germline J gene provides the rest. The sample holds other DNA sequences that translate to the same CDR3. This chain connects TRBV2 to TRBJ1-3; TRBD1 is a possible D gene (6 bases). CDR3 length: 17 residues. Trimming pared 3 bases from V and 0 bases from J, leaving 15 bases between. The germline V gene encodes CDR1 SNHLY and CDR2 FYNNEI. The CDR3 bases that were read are TGTGCCAGCAGTGAGGGGGCCCCGACCGTCTCTGGAAACACC. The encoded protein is CASSEGAPTVSGNT. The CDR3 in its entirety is CASSEGAPTVSGNTIYF.

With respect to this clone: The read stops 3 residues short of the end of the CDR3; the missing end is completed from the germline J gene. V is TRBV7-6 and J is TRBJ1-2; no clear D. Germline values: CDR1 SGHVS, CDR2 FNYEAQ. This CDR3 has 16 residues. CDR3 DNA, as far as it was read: TGTGCCAGCAGTCTGCGGGCGTCCTCTAGCACAGATACC. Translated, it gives CASSLRASSSTDT. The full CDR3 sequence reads CASSLRASSSTDTYTF.

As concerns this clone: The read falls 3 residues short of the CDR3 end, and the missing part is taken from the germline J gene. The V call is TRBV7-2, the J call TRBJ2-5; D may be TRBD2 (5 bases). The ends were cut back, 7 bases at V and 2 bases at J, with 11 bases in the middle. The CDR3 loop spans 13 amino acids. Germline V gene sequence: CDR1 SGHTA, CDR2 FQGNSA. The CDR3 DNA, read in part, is TGTGCCAGCAAGCGGAGCGGTCAAGAGACC. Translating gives CASKRSGQET. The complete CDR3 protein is CASKRSGQETQYF.

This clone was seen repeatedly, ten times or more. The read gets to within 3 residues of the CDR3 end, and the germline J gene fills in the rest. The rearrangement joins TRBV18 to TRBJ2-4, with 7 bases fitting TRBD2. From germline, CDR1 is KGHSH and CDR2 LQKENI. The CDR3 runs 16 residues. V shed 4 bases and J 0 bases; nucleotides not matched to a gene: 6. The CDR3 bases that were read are TGTGCCAGCTCACGCGGGAGTGCTATAGCCAAAAACATT. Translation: CASSRGSAIAKNI. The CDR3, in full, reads CASSRGSAIAKNIQYF. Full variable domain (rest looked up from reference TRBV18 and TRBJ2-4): NAGVMQNPRHLVRRRGQEARLRCSPMKGHSHVYWYRQLPEEGLKFMVYLQKENIIDESGMPKERFSAEFPKEGPSILRIQQVVRGDSAAYFCASSRGSAIAKNIQYFGAGTRLSVL.

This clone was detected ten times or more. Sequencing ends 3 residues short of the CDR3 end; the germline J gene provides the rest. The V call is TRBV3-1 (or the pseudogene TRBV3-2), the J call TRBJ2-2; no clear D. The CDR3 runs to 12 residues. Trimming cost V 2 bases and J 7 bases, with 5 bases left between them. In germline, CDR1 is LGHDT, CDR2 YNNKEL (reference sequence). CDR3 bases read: TGTGCCAGCAGCCAACCCTACGGGGAG. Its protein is CASSQPYGE. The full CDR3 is CASSQPYGELFF.

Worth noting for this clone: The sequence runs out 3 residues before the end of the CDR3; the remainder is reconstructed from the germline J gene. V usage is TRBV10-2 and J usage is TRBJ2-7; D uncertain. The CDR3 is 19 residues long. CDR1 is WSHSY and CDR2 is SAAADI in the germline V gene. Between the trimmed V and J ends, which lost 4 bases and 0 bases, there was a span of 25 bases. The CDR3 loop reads CASSGPSPLVTKSSYEQYF. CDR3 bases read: TGCGCCAGCAGTGGGCCTTCCCCTCTCGTAACCAAGAGCTCCTACGAG.

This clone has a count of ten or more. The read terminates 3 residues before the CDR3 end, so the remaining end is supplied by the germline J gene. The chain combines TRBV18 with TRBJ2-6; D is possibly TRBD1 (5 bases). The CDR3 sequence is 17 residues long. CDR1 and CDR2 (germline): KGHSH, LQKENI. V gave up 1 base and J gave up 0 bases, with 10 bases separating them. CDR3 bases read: TGTGCCAGCTCACCACGACAGTCCTCCTCTGGGGCCAACGTC. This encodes CASSPRQSSSGANV. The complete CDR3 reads CASSPRQSSSGANVLTF.

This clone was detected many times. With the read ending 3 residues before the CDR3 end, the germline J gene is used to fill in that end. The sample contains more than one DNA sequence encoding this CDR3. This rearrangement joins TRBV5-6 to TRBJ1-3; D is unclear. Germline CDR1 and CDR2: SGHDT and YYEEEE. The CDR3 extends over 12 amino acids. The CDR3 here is CASSLGPTTIYF. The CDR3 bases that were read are TGTGCCAGCAGCTTGGGGCCAACAACC.

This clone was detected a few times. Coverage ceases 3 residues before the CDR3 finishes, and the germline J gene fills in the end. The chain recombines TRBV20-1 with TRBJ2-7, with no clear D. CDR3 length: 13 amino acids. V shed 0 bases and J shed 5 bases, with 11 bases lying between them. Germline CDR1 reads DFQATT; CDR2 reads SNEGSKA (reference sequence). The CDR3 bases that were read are TGCAGTGCTAGAGAAGGGTACGTCGACGAG. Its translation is CSAREGYVDE. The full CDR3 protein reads CSAREGYVDEQYF.

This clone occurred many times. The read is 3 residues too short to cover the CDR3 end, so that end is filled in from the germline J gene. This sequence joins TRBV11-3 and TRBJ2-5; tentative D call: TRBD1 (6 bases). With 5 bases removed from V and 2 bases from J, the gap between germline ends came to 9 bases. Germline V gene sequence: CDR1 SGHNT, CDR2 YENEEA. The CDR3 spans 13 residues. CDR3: CASSHGQQETQYF. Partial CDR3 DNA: TGTGCCAGCAGCCATGGACAGCAAGAGACC.

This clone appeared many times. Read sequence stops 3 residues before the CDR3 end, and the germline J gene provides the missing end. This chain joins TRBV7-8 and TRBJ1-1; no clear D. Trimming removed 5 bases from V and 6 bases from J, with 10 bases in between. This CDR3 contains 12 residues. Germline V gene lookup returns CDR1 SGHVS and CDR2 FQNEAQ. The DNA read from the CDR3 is TGTGCCAGCAGCCCCGTAGCTTCTGAA. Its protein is CASSPVASE. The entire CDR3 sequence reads CASSPVASEAFF.

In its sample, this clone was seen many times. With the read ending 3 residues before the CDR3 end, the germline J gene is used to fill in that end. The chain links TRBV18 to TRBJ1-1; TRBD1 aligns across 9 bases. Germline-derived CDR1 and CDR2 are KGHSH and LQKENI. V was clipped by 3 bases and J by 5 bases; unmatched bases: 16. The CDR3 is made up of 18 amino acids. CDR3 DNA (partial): TGTGCCAGCTCACCCTTCGTCCCGGGACAGGGTTCGGGAACTGAA. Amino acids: CASSPFVPGQGSGTE. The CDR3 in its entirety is CASSPFVPGQGSGTEAFF.

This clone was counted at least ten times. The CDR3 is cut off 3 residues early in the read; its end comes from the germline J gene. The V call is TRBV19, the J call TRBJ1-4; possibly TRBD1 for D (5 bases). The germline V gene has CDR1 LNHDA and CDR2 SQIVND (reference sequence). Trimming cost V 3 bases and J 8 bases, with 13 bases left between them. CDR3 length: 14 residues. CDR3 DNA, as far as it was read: TGTGCCAGTAGTATGGGCAGGGATAAGGAAAAA. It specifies CASSMGRDKEK. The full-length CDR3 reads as CASSMGRDKEKLFF.

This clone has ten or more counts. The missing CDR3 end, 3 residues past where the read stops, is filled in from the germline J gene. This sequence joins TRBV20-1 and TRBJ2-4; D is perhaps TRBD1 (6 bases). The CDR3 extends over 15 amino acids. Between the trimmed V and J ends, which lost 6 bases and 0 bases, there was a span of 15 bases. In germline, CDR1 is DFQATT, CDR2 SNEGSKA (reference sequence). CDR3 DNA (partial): TGCAGTGCGCAGGGGTCCTCGTTAGCCAAAAACATT. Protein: CSAQGSSLAKNI. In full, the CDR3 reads CSAQGSSLAKNIQYF.